Ten or more counts support the clone carrying this T cell receptor beta chain. Unique molecular identifiers were used to barcode this TCRbeta library. TCRdb ran MiXCR on the PCR reads and lists one entry per CDR3 protein. This repertoire shows 360,000 or so distinct CDR3 sequences, around 20% found once; its top ten account for 3.8%. This specimen comes from a study of T-cell reconstitution after alpha-beta-depleted transplantation in children. The V and J ends lost 5 bases and 2 bases, in that order; junction bases with no gene match: 2. CDR1 is SNHLY, CDR2 FYNNEI, per germline. The CDR3 spans 14 residues.

The TCR originated in a human donor who donated a stem cell graft to a child with acute myeloid leukemia. The specimen comprised PBMCs from the stem cell graft donor, sampled from the stem cell graft. The rearrangement joins TRBV2 to TRBJ2-7; TRBD1 aligns across 11 bases. CDR3 sequence: CASSRGQGAYEQYF. The CDR3 DNA is TGTGCCAGCAGTCGGGGACAGGGGGCCTACGAGCAGTACTTC.